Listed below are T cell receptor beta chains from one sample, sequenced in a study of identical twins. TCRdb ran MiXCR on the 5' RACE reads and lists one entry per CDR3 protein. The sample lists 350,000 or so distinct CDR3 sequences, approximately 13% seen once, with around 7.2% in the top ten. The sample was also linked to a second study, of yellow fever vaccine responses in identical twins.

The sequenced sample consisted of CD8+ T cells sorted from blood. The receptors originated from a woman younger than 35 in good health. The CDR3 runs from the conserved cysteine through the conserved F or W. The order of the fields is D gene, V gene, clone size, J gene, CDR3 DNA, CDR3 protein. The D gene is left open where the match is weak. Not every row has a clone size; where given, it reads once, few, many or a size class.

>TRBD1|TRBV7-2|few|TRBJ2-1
TGTGCCAGCAGCTTATACGACAGGGGTGGGGAGCAGTTCTTC
CASSLYDRGGEQFF
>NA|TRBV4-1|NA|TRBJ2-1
TGCGCCAGCAGTCGCACGGTCTACAATGAGCAGTTCTTC
CASSRTVYNEQFF
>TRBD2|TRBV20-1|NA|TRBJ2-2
TGCAGTGCTAGTACTAGCGGGGGGCCCTTGAACACCGGGGAGCTGTTTTTT
CSASTSGGPLNTGELFF
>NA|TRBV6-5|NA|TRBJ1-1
TGTGCCAGCAGTTACTACACTGAAGCTTTCTTT
CASSYYTEAFF
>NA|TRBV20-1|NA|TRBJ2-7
TGCAGCACAGGGATAACCGGCGAGCAGTACTTC
CSTGITGEQYF
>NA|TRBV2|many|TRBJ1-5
TGTGCCAGCAGTGAGGGGCAGGGAAATCAGCCCCAGCATTTT
CASSEGQGNQPQHF
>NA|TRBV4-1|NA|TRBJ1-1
TGCGCCAGCACCCCCGGGGGGGTAAGTAACACTGAAGCTTTCTTT
CASTPGGVSNTEAFF
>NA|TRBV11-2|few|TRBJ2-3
TGTGCCAGCAGCTCGGAACTAGGAGCGCAGTATTTT
CASSSELGAQYF
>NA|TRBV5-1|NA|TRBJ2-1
TGCGCCAGCAGCTTGGCGGGGGGCGGGAACAATGAGCAGTTCTTC
CASSLAGGGNNEQFF
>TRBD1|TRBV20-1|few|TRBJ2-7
TGCAGTGCAACCGGGACAGGGAATTCCTACGAGCAGTACTTC
CSATGTGNSYEQYF
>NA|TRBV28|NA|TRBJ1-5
TGTGCCAGCAGTTTATGGGGGGGGAGGAATCAGCCCCAGCATTTT
CASSLWGGRNQPQHF
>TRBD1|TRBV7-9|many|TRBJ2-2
TGTGCCAGCAGCGGCGGACAGGGACGAACCGGGGAGCTGTTTTTT
CASSGGQGRTGELFF
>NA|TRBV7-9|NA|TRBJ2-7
TGTGCCAGCAGCAGGGTGGGCGAGCAGTACTTC
CASSRVGEQYF
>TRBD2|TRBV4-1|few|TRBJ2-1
TGCGCCAGCAGCCCTAACCAGTTGTTAGCGGGGCCCTACAATGAGCAGTTCTTC
CASSPNQLLAGPYNEQFF
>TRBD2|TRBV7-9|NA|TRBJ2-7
TGTGCCAGCAGCTCCACCCGCGGGAGGGCCAAGAACGAGCAGTACTTC
CASSSTRGRAKNEQYF
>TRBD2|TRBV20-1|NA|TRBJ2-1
TGCAGTGCTCACGGACTAGCGGTCACGGATGAGCAGTTCTTC
CSAHGLAVTDEQFF
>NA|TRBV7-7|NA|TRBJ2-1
TGTGCCAGCAGCTCAGGGACCGGGGATTTTAATGAGCAGTTCTTC
CASSSGTGDFNEQFF
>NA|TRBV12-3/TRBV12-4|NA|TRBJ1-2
TGTGCCAGCAGCCCGGGGGTGGGGGGTAACTATGGCTACACCTTC
CASSPGVGGNYGYTF
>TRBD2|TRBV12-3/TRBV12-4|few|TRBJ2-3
TGTGCCAGCAGTTTGACCGTTCGGGGGGCAGATACGCAGTATTTT
CASSLTVRGADTQYF
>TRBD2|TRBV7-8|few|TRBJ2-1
TGTGCCAGCAGCCTAAGACTAGCGGGAGGGAATGAGCAGTTCTTC
CASSLRLAGGNEQFF
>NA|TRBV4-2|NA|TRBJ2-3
TGTGCCAGCAGCCAAGAGGCTAGCCCACCCACAGATACGCAGTATTTT
CASSQEASPPTDTQYF
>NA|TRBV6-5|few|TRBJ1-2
TGTGCCAGCAGTTCCCAAGGGGGTGCGAGAGAAGGCTACACCTTC
CASSSQGGAREGYTF
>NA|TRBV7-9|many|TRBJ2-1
TGTGCCAGCAGCCAACCAGTGGCGCCAGAACCTCCCAATGAGCAGTTCTTC
CASSQPVAPEPPNEQFF
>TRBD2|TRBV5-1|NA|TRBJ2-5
TGCGCCAGCAGGTTCCTAGCGGGAGAGGCCAAAGAGACCCAGTACTTC
CASRFLAGEAKETQYF
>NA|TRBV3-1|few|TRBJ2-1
TGTGCCAGCAGCCAAGATCGGACGGGAGTGGCGAGAAATGAGCAGTTCTTC
CASSQDRTGVARNEQFF
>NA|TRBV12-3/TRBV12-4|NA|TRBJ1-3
TGTGCCAGCAGTTTCGGCAGGGCGAACACCATATATTTT
CASSFGRANTIYF
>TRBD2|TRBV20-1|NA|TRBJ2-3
TGCAGTGCTAGATTTATAGCGGGGGGCACGGGGGATACGCAGTATTTT
CSARFIAGGTGDTQYF
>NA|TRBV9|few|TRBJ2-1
TGTGCCAGCAGCGTAGCTTACGGGTTCTACAATGAGCAGTTCTTC
CASSVAYGFYNEQFF
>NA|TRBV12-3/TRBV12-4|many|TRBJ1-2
TGTGCCAGCGGTTCCGGGATCTATGGCTACACCTTC
CASGSGIYGYTF
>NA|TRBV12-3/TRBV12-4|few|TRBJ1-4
TGTGCCAGCAGTTTAGCCCTGGGGAGGGAGGGGCCTAATGAAAAACTGTTTTTT
CASSLALGREGPNEKLFF
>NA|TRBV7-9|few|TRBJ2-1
TGTGCCAGCAGCAAGGGAGAGCAGTTCTTC
CASSKGEQFF
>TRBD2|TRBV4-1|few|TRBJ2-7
TGCGCCAGCACCTTAGCGGGAGGGCCCAACTACGAGCAGTACTTC
CASTLAGGPNYEQYF
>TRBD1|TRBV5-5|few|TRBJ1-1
TGTGCCAGCAGCTGGGACAGGGAGGATGAAGCTTTCTTT
CASSWDREDEAFF
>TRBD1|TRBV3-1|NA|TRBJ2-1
TGTGCCAGCAGCCCAGGACAGGGTGATTGGAATGAGCAGTTCTTC
CASSPGQGDWNEQFF
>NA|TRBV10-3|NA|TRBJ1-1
TGTGCCAACAGTGACGACCGAGGCACTGAAGCTTTCTTT
CANSDDRGTEAFF
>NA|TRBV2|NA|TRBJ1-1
TGTGCCACCCGAGGGTCTTGGGGCGTGAACACTGAAGCTTTCTTT
CATRGSWGVNTEAFF
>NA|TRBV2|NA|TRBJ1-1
TGTGCCAGCAGTGAAGCGCTTCTCACCAGGCGTCATCTTGAAGCTTTCTTT
CASSEALLTRRHLEAFF
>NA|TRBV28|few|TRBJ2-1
TGTGCCAGCAGTGGCAGTACCTTAGATGAGCAGTTCTTC
CASSGSTLDEQFF
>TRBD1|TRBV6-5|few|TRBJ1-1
TGTGCCAGCAGTTTGGGGGGGACAGGAACTTTCTTT
CASSLGGTGTFF
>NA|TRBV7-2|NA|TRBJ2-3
TGTGCCAGCAGCCCCCGGACTGGAGATACGCAGTATTTT
CASSPRTGDTQYF
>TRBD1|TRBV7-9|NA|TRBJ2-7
TGTGCCAGCAGCCACACAGGGGACGCGTACGAGCAGTACTTC
CASSHTGDAYEQYF
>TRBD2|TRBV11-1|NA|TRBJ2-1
TGTGCCAGCAGCTGGACTAGCGGGGGGAGGTCCCACAATGAGCAGTTCTTC
CASSWTSGGRSHNEQFF
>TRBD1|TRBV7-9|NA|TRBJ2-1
TGTGCCAGCAGCCCCCCCCGGGACAGGGAGGGGCATGAGCAGTTCTTC
CASSPPRDREGHEQFF
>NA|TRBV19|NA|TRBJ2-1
TGTGCCAGTAGTAAAGGGGACCACAATGAGCAGTTCTTC
CASSKGDHNEQFF
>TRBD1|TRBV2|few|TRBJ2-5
TGTGCCAGCAGGGGGGGACAGGTCCCGACCCAGTACTTC
CASRGGQVPTQYF
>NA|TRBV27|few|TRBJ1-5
TGTGCCAGCAGGGGGGGTGGGGTTGCCCATCAGCCCCAGCATTTT
CASRGGGVAHQPQHF
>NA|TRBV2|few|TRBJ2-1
TGTGCCAGCAGTGGGACTACCAAGAGCTCCTACAATGAGCAGTTCTTC
CASSGTTKSSYNEQFF
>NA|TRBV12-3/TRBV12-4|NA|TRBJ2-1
TGTGCCAGCAGTCTAATAGGAGGTGAGCAGTTCTTC
CASSLIGGEQFF
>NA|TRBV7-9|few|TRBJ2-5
TGTGCCAGCAGCCCGGACTCCGCCGGGACCCAGTACTTC
CASSPDSAGTQYF
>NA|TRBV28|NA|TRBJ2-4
TGTACCAGCAGTTTAATTCCCGACAGCGCAGCCAAAAACATTCAGTACTTC
CTSSLIPDSAAKNIQYF
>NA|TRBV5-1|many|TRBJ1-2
TGCGCCAGCAGCGACCGGGGGCCTAACTATGGCTACACCTTC
CASSDRGPNYGYTF
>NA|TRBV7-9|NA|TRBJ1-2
TGTGCCAGCAGCCGCCCCGGGGGCTGGAACTATGGCTACACCTTC
CASSRPGGWNYGYTF
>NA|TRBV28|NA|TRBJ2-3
TGTGCCTGCCGAGATTGGGAGCAAAACACAGATACGCAGTATTTT
CACRDWEQNTDTQYF
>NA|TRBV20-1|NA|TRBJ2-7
TGCAGTGCTAGAAGTTCCGAAGCCTCCTACGAGCAGTACTTC
CSARSSEASYEQYF
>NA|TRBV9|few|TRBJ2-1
TGTGCCAGCAGCGTAGACAGGGCCTCCTACAATGAGCAGTTCTTC
CASSVDRASYNEQFF
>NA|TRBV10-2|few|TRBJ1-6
TGCGCCAGCAGTCGGGGAGTTGAGGAATCACCCCTCCACTTT
CASSRGVEESPLHF
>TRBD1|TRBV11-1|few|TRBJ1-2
TGTGCCAGCAGCTTAAGCCGGGACAGGGTGAATGGCTACACCTTC
CASSLSRDRVNGYTF
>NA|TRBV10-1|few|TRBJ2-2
TGCGCCAGCAGTGAGGGACAGAACACCGGGGAGCTGTTTTTT
CASSEGQNTGELFF
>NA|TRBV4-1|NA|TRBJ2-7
TGCGCCAGCAGCCAAGGTAACAGCGGGTACGAGCAGTACTTC
CASSQGNSGYEQYF